Listed below are T cell receptor beta chains from one sample, sequenced in a study of technical replicates of blood from a handful of donors. Sequencing was performed with immunoSEQ multiplex PCR; in TCRdb, only in-frame clones are kept and a portion is missing. The sample carries 100,000 or so clones, around 95% recorded once. Sequenced material: T cells isolated from PBMCs. The receptors originated from a human donor in good health. The CDR3 runs from the conserved cysteine through the conserved F or W. The order of the fields is CDR3 protein, CDR3 DNA, J gene, D gene, clone size, CDR3 length, V gene. D genes are given only for firm matches. For some rows the clone size is stated as once, few or many, or as a class when expanded; others skip it.

CDR3: CASRSGHGNQPQHF
DNA: TGTGCCAGCAGATCGGGTCATGGCAATCAGCCCCAGCATTTT
J: TRBJ1-5
D: -
size: few
length: 14
V: TRBV6-5

CDR3: CASSGGGTSSYEQYF
DNA: TGTGCCAGCAGTGGAGGGGGCACCAGCTCCTACGAGCAGTACTTC
J: TRBJ2-7
D: -
size: -
length: 15
V: TRBV6-5

CDR3: CASSFLDQETQYF
DNA: TGTGCCAGCAGTTTCCTAGACCAAGAGACCCAGTACTTC
J: TRBJ2-5
D: -
size: -
length: 13
V: TRBV27

CDR3: CASTNTGDFSGNTIYF
DNA: TGTGCCAGCACCAATACAGGCGATTTCTCTGGAAACACCATATATTTT
J: TRBJ1-3
D: -
size: -
length: 16
V: TRBV11-2

CDR3: CASSGERGSSYNEQFF
DNA: TGCGCCAGCAGCGGAGAGCGGGGGAGCTCCTACAATGAGCAGTTCTTC
J: TRBJ2-1
D: TRBD2
size: -
length: 16
V: TRBV5-1

CDR3: CASSPLAHGETQYF
DNA: TGTGCCAGCAGTCCACTAGCCCATGGGGAGACCCAGTACTTC
J: TRBJ2-5
D: -
size: once
length: 14
V: TRBV28

CDR3: CASSEGVRRIQETQYF
DNA: TGTGCCAGCAGTGAGGGCGTCCGGCGAATACAAGAGACCCAGTACTTC
J: TRBJ2-5
D: -
size: -
length: 16
V: TRBV2

CDR3: CASSRADREEETQYF
DNA: TGCGCCAGCAGCCGAGCTGACAGGGAAGAAGAGACCCAGTACTTC
J: TRBJ2-5
D: TRBD1
size: -
length: 15
V: TRBV5-1

CDR3: CASSPRGTGQGVYTF
DNA: TGTGCCAGCAGCCCCCGGGGGACGGGACAGGGGGTCTACACCTTC
J: TRBJ1-2
D: TRBD1
size: once
length: 15
V: TRBV9

CDR3: CASSRQPGLYTGELFF
DNA: TGTGCCAGCAGCCGTCAACCGGGACTATACACCGGGGAGCTGTTTTTT
J: TRBJ2-2
D: TRBD2
size: -
length: 16
V: TRBV7-9

CDR3: CASSVLRNTEAFF
DNA: TGTGCCAGCTCCGTCCTTCGTAACACTGAAGCTTTCTTT
J: TRBJ1-1
D: -
size: once
length: 13
V: TRBV7-8

CDR3: CASSGGGSGWDEQYF
DNA: TGTGCCAGCAGCGGCGGGGGTTCAGGTTGGGACGAGCAGTACTTC
J: TRBJ2-7
D: TRBD2
size: once
length: 15
V: TRBV5-4

CDR3: CSASWLAGQFF
DNA: TGCAGTGCTAGTTGGCTAGCGGGACAGTTCTTC
J: TRBJ2-1
D: TRBD2
size: -
length: 11
V: TRBV20-1

CDR3: CASSQSGTGNEQYF
DNA: TGTGCCAGCTCACAGTCCGGGACAGGGAACGAGCAGTACTTC
J: TRBJ2-7
D: TRBD1
size: -
length: 14
V: TRBV18

CDR3: CASSALTGRYNEQFF
DNA: TGTGCCAGCAGTGCCTTGACTGGTCGATACAATGAGCAGTTCTTC
J: TRBJ2-1
D: -
size: -
length: 15
V: TRBV14

CDR3: CASSFTSGGEGEQFF
DNA: TGTGCCAGCAGCTTTACTAGCGGGGGGGAGGGTGAGCAGTTCTTC
J: TRBJ2-1
D: TRBD2
size: -
length: 15
V: TRBV11-2

CDR3: CASSESFRGTEAFF
DNA: TGCGCCAGCAGTGAGTCGTTTAGGGGCACTGAAGCTTTCTTT
J: TRBJ1-1
D: -
size: -
length: 14
V: TRBV10-1

CDR3: CASSPGLAKTYEQYF
DNA: TGCGCCAGCAGCCCAGGACTAGCGAAAACCTACGAGCAGTACTTC
J: TRBJ2-7
D: TRBD2
size: -
length: 15
V: TRBV4-1

CDR3: CASTVSPVLNSPLHF
DNA: TGTGCCAGCACCGTCTCACCGGTACTAAATTCACCCCTCCACTTT
J: TRBJ1-6
D: -
size: once
length: 15
V: TRBV5-5

CDR3: CAWSREVLSGNTIYF
DNA: TGTGCCTGGAGCCGGGAGGTCTTAAGTGGAAACACCATATATTTT
J: TRBJ1-3
D: -
size: -
length: 15
V: TRBV30

CDR3: CASSYGIAGDGGQFF
DNA: TGTGCCAGCAGTTACGGGATAGCGGGAGATGGTGGGCAGTTCTTC
J: TRBJ2-1
D: TRBD2
size: -
length: 15
V: TRBV6-5

CDR3: CASSLVAGPRETQYF
DNA: TGTGCCAGCAGCTTAGTAGCGGGGCCCAGGGAGACCCAGTACTTC
J: TRBJ2-5
D: TRBD2
size: -
length: 15
V: TRBV11-3

CDR3: CASSPPHGGGTGELFF
DNA: TGTGCCAGCAGCCCCCCCCACGGGGGGGGGACCGGGGAGCTGTTTTTT
J: TRBJ2-2
D: TRBD2
size: once
length: 16
V: TRBV6-6

CDR3: CASSMFLGASNQPQHF
DNA: TGTGCCAGTAGTATGTTTCTGGGGGCTTCCAATCAGCCCCAGCATTTT
J: TRBJ1-5
D: -
size: -
length: 16
V: TRBV19

CDR3: CASSFPTLRGAPDTQYF
DNA: TGTGCCAGCAGCTTCCCTACTTTGCGGGGGGCGCCAGATACGCAGTATTTT
J: TRBJ2-3
D: TRBD2
size: -
length: 17
V: TRBV5-4

CDR3: CASSPLLSLNTEAFF
DNA: TGTGCCAGCAGCCCTCTTCTGTCCCTGAACACTGAAGCTTTCTTT
J: TRBJ1-1
D: -
size: -
length: 15
V: TRBV2

CDR3: CASIPWPSGRLAGELFF
DNA: TGTGCCAGCATCCCATGGCCTAGCGGGAGGCTCGCCGGGGAGCTGTTTTTT
J: TRBJ2-2
D: TRBD2
size: -
length: 17
V: TRBV7-7

CDR3: CASSVGLDRGTDTQYF
DNA: TGTGCCAGCAGCGTAGGTCTGGACAGAGGCACAGATACGCAGTATTTT
J: TRBJ2-3
D: -
size: -
length: 16
V: TRBV9